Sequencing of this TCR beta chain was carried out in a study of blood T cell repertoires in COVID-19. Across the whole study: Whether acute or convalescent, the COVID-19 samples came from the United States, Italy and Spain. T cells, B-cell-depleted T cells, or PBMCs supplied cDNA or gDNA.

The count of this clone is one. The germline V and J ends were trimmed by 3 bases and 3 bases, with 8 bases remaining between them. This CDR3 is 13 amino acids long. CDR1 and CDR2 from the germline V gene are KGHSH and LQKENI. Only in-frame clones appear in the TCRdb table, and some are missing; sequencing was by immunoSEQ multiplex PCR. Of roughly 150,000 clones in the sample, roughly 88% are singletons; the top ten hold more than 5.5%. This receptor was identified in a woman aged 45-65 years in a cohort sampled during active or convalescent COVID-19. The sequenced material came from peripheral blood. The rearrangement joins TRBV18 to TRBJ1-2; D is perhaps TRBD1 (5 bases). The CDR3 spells CASSPGRDYGYTF. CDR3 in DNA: TGTGCCAGCTCACCGGGCAGGGACTATGGCTACACCTTC.